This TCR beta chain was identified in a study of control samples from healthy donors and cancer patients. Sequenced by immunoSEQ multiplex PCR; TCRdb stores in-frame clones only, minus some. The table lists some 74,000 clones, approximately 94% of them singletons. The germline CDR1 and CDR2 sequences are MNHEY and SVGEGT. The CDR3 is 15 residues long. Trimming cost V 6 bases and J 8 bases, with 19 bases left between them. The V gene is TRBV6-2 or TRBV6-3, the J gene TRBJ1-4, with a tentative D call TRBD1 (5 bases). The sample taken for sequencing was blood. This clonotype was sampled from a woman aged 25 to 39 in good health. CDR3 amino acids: CASSRYVGDGEKLFF. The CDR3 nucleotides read TGTGCCAGCAGCCGATACGTCGGGGACGGAGAAAAACTGTTTTTT.